The rows below give T cell receptor beta chains drawn from one sample of a study of response to subunit inactivated influenza vaccine. TCRdb passed the RT-PCR reads through MiXCR, listing each CDR3 protein once. The table shows about 570,000 distinct CDR3 sequences, with 11% occurring only once. The same data also went into a second study, on T cells expressing NK-cell markers.

Source: PBMCs from blood, taken on the day of vaccination. These TCRs come from a man in his fifties who received an inactivated influenza vaccine. Each CDR3 is given with its conserved first and last residue.

v_call: TRBV12-3/TRBV12-4; j_call: TRBJ1-5; cdr3_aa: CASTWGVSQPQHF
v_call: TRBV12-3/TRBV12-4; j_call: TRBJ2-5; cdr3_aa: CASSFPGDGETQYF
v_call: TRBV10-3; j_call: TRBJ2-2; cdr3_aa: CAISDHTGADTGELFF
v_call: TRBV3-1; j_call: TRBJ2-2; cdr3_aa: CASSRGVGAGSRTGELFF
v_call: TRBV4-2; j_call: TRBJ2-5; cdr3_aa: CASSQEQRQETQYF
v_call: TRBV20-1; j_call: TRBJ1-2; cdr3_aa: CSALGLDRPYGYTF
v_call: TRBV6-6; j_call: TRBJ2-7; cdr3_aa: CASSYANYEQYF
v_call: TRBV10-3; j_call: TRBJ2-1; cdr3_aa: CAISDVRGGADEQFF
v_call: TRBV7-2; j_call: TRBJ2-7; cdr3_aa: CASSFGSGQTYEQYF
v_call: TRBV5-1; j_call: TRBJ2-2; cdr3_aa: CASSLGRELFF
v_call: TRBV28; j_call: TRBJ2-5; cdr3_aa: CASSLGVVEPGRRETQYF
v_call: TRBV27; j_call: TRBJ1-1; cdr3_aa: CASSKDRGRNTEAFF
v_call: TRBV7-9; j_call: TRBJ2-7; cdr3_aa: CASSLLGTGVKYF
v_call: TRBV5-1; j_call: TRBJ2-1; cdr3_aa: CASSLGGPSNEQFF